There are a few counts of the clone carrying this TCR beta chain. Generated by immunoSEQ multiplex PCR, the TCRdb table keeps only in-frame clones and is missing some. The sample lists 350,000 to 450,000 clones; roughly 90% were seen once. These data are taken from a study of blood T cell repertoires in COVID-19. CDR3 size: 14 residues. Germline V gene data show CDR1 as MRHNA and CDR2 as SNTAGT. Trimming at V came to 5 bases and at J to 5 bases, leaving 5 bases not matched to a gene. The J gene is TRBJ2-2, the V gene TRBV6-4; TRBD2 aligns across 7 bases. The TCR was taken from a middle-aged woman with COVID-19, enrolled during active disease. Sequencing used peripheral blood. CDR3 bases: TGTGCCAGCAGTAAAACTAGCGAAACCGGGGAGCTGTTTTTT. It translates to CASSKTSETGELFF.